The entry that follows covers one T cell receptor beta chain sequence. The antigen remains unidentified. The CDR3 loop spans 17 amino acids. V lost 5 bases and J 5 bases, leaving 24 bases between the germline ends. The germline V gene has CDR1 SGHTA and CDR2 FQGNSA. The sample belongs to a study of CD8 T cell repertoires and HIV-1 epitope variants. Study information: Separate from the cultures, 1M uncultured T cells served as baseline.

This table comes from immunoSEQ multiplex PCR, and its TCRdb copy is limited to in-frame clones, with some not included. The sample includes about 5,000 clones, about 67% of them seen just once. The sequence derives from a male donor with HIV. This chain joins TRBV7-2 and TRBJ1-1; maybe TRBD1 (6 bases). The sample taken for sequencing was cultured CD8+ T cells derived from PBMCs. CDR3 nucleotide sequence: TGTGCCAGCAGCCCCCGGGGGATGGGGGCATCGAGAACTGAAGCTTTCTTT. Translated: CASSPRGMGASRTEAFF.